The 17 T cell receptor beta chains below come from one sample, sequenced in a study of cytomegalovirus exposure and HLA in healthy donors. The PCR was carried out with 60 Vbeta primers and 13 Jbeta primers. Method: immunoSEQ multiplex PCR; TCRdb's copy keeps in-frame clones and lacks some. The sample table sets out about 59,000 clones. The sequenced sample was PBMCs. These receptors were collected from a young man in good health and CMV-seropositive.

The gene calls are TRBV6-1 and TRBJ1-5, with 10 bases matching TRBD1. Germline CDR1 MNHNS, CDR2 SASEGT. The CDR3 is 17 amino acids. Trimming took 0 bases from V and 5 from J; bases not matched to a gene: 7. The CDR3 loop is CASSEAGGQGWYQPQHF. The CDR3 DNA is TGTGCCAGCAGTGAAGCTGGGGGACAGGGGTGGTATCAGCCCCAGCATTTT.

The V and J genes are TRBV7-8 and TRBJ1-6, with 7 bases aligning to TRBD1. The V gene's germline CDR1 is SGHVS and CDR2 FQNEAQ. V gave up 5 bases and J gave up 6 bases; unmatched junction bases: 7. This CDR3 contains 15 residues. The CDR3 DNA reads as TGTGCCAGCAGCCCTCCCGGGACAGTTAATTCACCCCTCCACTTT. This sequence encodes CASSPPGTVNSPLHF.

The chain employs TRBV4-2 and TRBJ2-7; weak D call: TRBD2 (6 bases). Germline V gene data show CDR1 as LGHNA and CDR2 as YNFKEQ. V lost 4 bases, J lost 5 bases, and 15 bases lay in between. This CDR3 contains 14 residues. This CDR3 is CASSPVDGGNEQYF. The CDR3 nucleotides are TGTGCCAGCAGCCCCGTCGACGGGGGTAACGAGCAGTACTTC.

The chain couples TRBV6-1 to TRBJ1-3; the D is unclear. Deletions cut 7 bases from V and 3 bases from J, with 7 bases between. The CDR3 runs 12 residues. CDR1 MNHNS and CDR2 SASEGT come from the germline V gene. Here the CDR3 DNA reads TGTGCCAGCATCTTTAGTGGAAACACCATATATTTT. As protein: CASIFSGNTIYF.

The chain couples TRBV30 to TRBJ1-2, with D uncertain. Trimming shortened V by 0 bases and J by 14 bases, and 13 bases separated the two germline ends. The CDR3 loop spans 11 amino acids. Germline lookup yields CDR1 GTSNPN and CDR2 SVGIG (reference sequence). This CDR3 reads CAWSVVAEMTF. CDR3 DNA: TGTGCCTGGAGTGTGGTAGCGGAGATGACCTTC.

The chain uses TRBV5-1 and TRBJ2-1; unclear D gene. The V end lost 4 bases, the J end lost 4 bases, and 18 bases lay between the germline ends. CDR1 and CDR2 from the germline V gene are SGHRS and YFSETQ. The CDR3 is 16 residues long. The CDR3 bases are TGCGCCAGCAGCCCCTTACAGTCGCAGCCTTACAATGAGCAGTTCTTC. This translates into CASSPLQSQPYNEQFF.

This chain joins TRBV10-3 and TRBJ1-1, with 10 bases lining up with TRBD1. CDR3 length: 17 residues. The V gene's germline CDR1 is ENHRY and CDR2 SYGVKD. The V gene end was trimmed by 3 bases and the J gene end by 3 bases; junction bases not matched to a gene: 10. DNA of the CDR3: TGTGCCATCAGTGACCCAACCGGGACAGGGGATGACACTGAAGCTTTCTTT. Protein sequence: CAISDPTGTGDDTEAFF.

The chain combines TRBV4-1 with TRBJ2-5, with TRBD1 as a possible D gene (5 bases). The CDR3 spans 16 residues. CDR1 is MGHRA and CDR2 is YSYEKL in the germline V gene. Trimming removed 0 bases from V and 1 base from J, with 12 bases in between. The CDR3 loop is CASSQEVSRAQETQYF. The CDR3 DNA is TGCGCCAGCAGCCAAGAGGTATCCAGGGCCCAAGAGACCCAGTACTTC.

The chain couples TRBV6-1 to TRBJ2-7, with a weak D call TRBD1 (6 bases). CDR1 and CDR2 (germline): MNHNS, SASEGT. CDR3 size: 13 residues. Between the trimmed V and J ends, which lost 7 bases and 2 bases, there was a span of 12 bases. The DNA of the CDR3 is TGTGCCAGCACCGGGGACAACGCCTACGAGCAGTACTTC. Translation gives CASTGDNAYEQYF.

This rearrangement joins TRBV11-2 to TRBJ2-7, with TRBD1 identical over 7 bases. CDR1 is SGHAT and CDR2 is FQNNGV in the germline V gene. This CDR3 is 15 amino acids long. The V gene end was trimmed by 0 bases and the J gene end by 2 bases; junction bases not matched to a gene: 4. The CDR3 DNA reads TGTGCCAGCAGCTTAGAGAGGGGGCGCGCCTACGAGCAGTACTTC. Its protein is CASSLERGRAYEQYF.

V usage is TRBV29-1 and J usage is TRBJ2-1; D might be TRBD2 (6 bases). Per germline, CDR1 SQVTM and CDR2 ANQGSEA. V lost 4 bases and J 7 bases, leaving 11 bases between the germline ends. This CDR3 spans 12 amino acids. This chain's CDR3 is CSVVEGINEQFF. CDR3 bases: TGCAGCGTTGTGGAGGGGATAAATGAGCAGTTCTTC.

For this clone: The germline gene is not matched at one end of the junction; a read error may be the cause. The J gene is TRBJ2-5, the V gene TRBV19, with 13 positions matching TRBD2. Germline V gene data show CDR1 as LNHDA and CDR2 as SQIVND (reference sequence). The CDR3 has 17 residues. The CDR3 loop is CASSWTSGGLLGENQYF. Here the CDR3 DNA reads TGTGCCAGTAGTTGGACTAGCGGGGGCCTTCTCGGGGAGAACCAGTACTTC.

The chain has TRBV30 and TRBJ2-1; TRBD1 is a possible D gene (5 bases). Trimming cost V 2 bases and J 8 bases, with 19 bases left between them. The CDR3 is made up of 15 amino acids. Germline CDR1 and CDR2: GTSNPN and SVGIG (reference sequence). CDR3 bases: TGTGCCTGGAGTAAGGGCTTGAAGGGGCGCGATGAGCAGTTCTTC. Translation gives CAWSKGLKGRDEQFF.

The V gene is TRBV9, the J gene TRBJ2-5, with 10 bases matching TRBD2. The CDR3 covers 19 residues. Germline V gene lookup returns CDR1 SGDLS and CDR2 YYNGEE. The junction had 12 bases not matched to a gene; V was cut back by 1 base and J by 0 bases. CDR3 region: CASSVYPPRAGGYQETQYF. The CDR3 bases are TGTGCCAGCAGCGTATATCCCCCACGAGCGGGAGGGTACCAAGAGACCCAGTACTTC.

The chain is built from TRBV6-6 and TRBJ2-7, with D maybe TRBD1 (5 bases). This CDR3 region has 14 residues. Trimming removed 5 bases from V and 2 bases from J, with 13 bases in between. The germline CDR1 and CDR2 sequences are MNHNY and SVGAGI (reference sequence). CDR3 in DNA: TGTGCCAGCAGTCCCAGACAGCCACCCTACGAGCAGTACTTC. Its protein is CASSPRQPPYEQYF.

CDR3 nucleotides: TGTGCCAGCAGAGCCCGGACAGGGGACACCGGGGAGCTGTTTTTT. This encodes CASRARTGDTGELFF. V is TRBV2 and J is TRBJ2-2; 9 positions agree with TRBD1. The length of the CDR3 is 15 residues. Germline V gene sequence: CDR1 SNHLY, CDR2 FYNNEI. J lost 3 bases, V lost 6 bases, and 5 bases had no gene match.

This rearrangement joins TRBV5-1 to TRBJ1-2; no definite D call. This CDR3 comprises 14 residues. Germline V lookup: CDR1 SGHRS, CDR2 YFSETQ. V was pared by 0 bases and J by 4 bases, with 10 bases between. The CDR3: CASSLEPLSYGYTF. The CDR3 DNA reads as TGCGCCAGCAGCTTGGAGCCCCTTAGCTATGGCTACACCTTC.